This T cell receptor (delta chain) appears in the sequencing data of a study of γδ T cells in repeated Plasmodium falciparum infection. Study information: Age- and gender-matched Australian children served as comparison for malaria-exposed Malian children. Each infection was followed by sampling at 21 days, plus baseline and some pre-infection draws.

Each sorted gammadelta sample had TRG and TRD chains sequenced. TCRdb re-called the multiplex PCR reads via CATT. The data hold about 57,000 delta-chain clones, with about 1.5% observed a single time. This clone was counted a few times. TCRdb shows a much larger clone's protein in place of this DNA's translation, and the two differ at residue 14, likely through a read error; the protein shown is translated from the DNA. The receptor was derived from a pool of human donors (malaria-infected and uninfected, not separated). The specimen sequenced was gamma-delta T cells from blood.

CDR3 protein: CALGETGAFLRGSAGGYAPDKLIF. Here the CDR3 DNA reads TGTGCTCTTGGGGAAACTGGGGCCTTCCTCCGAGGTAGTGCTGGGGGATACGCCCCCGATAAACTCATCTTT. The chain combines TRDV1 with TRDJ1, with 12 bases lining up with TRDD3. The CDR3 sequence is 24 residues long. From germline, CDR1 is TSWWSYY and CDR2 QGS. J gave up 3 bases and V 2 bases, and 28 bases lay outside the gene matches.